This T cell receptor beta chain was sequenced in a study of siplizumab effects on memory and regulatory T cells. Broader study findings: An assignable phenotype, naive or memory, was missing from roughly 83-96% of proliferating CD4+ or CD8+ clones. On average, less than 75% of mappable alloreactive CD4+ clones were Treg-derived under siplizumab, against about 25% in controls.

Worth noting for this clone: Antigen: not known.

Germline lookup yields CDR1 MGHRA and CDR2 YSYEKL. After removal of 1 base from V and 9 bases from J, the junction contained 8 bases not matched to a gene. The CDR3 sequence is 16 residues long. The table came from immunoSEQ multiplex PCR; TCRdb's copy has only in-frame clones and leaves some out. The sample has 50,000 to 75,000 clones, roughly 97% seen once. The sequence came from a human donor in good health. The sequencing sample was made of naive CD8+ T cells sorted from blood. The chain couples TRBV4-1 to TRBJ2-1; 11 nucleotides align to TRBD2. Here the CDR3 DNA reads TGCGCCAGCAGCCAAGGTAGCGGGGGGGCCGGAGGTGAGCAGTTCTTC. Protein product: CASSQGSGGAGGEQFF.